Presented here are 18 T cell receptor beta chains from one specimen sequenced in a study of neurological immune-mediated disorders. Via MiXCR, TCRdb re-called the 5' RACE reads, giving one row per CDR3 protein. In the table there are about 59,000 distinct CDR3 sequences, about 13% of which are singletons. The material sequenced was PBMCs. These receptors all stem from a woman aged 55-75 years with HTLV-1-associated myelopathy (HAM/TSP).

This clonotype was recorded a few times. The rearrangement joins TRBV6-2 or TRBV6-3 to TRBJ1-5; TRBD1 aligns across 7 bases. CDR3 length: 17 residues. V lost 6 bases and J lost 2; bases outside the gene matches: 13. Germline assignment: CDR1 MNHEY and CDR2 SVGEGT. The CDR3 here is CASRGQGEVLGNQPQHF. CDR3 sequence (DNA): TGTGCCAGCAGAGGGCAGGGGGAGGTTCTAGGCAATCAGCCCCAGCATTTT.

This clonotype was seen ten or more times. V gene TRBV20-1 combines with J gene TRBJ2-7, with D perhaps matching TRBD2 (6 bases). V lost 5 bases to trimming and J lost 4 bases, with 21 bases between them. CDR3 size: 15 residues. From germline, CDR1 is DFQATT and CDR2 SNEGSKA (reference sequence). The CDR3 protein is CSARGPGSGGYEQYF. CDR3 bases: TGCAGTGCTCGGGGCCCCGGGAGTGGGGGTTACGAGCAGTACTTC.

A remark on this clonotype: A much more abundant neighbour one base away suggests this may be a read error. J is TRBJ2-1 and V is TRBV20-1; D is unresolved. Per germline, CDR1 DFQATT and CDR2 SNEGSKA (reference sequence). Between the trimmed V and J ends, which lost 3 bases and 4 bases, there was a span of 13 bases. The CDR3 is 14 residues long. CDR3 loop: CSASDPAPYNEQFF. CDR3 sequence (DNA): TGCAGTGCTAGCGATCCCGCCCCGTACAATGAGCAGTTCTTC.

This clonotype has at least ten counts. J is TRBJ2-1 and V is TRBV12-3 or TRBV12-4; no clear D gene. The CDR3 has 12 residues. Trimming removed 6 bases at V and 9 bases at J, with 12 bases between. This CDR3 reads CASSPDRTEQFF. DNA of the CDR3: TGTGCCAGCAGCCCGGACCGGACTGAGCAGTTCTTC.

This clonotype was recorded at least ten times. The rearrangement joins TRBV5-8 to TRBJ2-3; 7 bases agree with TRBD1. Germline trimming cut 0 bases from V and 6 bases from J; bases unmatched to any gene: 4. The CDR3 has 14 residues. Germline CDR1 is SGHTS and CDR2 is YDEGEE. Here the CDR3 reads CASSLEGAGDTQYF. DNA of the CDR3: TGTGCCAGCAGCTTGGAGGGGGCCGGGGATACGCAGTATTTT.

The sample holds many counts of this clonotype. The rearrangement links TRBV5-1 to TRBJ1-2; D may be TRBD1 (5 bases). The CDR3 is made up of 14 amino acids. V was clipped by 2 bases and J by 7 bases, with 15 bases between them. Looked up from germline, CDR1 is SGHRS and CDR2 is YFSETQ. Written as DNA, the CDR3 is TGCGCCAGCAGCTTCCTGGAATGGGACTCTGGCTACACCTTC. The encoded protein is CASSFLEWDSGYTF.

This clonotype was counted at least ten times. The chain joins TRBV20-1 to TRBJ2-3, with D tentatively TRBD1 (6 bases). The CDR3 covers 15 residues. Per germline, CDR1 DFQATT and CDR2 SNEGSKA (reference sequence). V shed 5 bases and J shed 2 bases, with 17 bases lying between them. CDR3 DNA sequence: TGCAGTGCTGTCACCCTTCGGGACACCACAGATACGCAGTATTTT. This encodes CSAVTLRDTTDTQYF.

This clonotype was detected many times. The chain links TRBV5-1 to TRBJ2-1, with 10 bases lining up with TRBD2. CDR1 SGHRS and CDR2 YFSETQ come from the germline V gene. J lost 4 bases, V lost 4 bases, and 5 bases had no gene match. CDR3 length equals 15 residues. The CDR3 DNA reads TGCGCCAGCAGCGACGGGACTAGCGTATACAATGAGCAGTTCTTC. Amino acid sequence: CASSDGTSVYNEQFF.

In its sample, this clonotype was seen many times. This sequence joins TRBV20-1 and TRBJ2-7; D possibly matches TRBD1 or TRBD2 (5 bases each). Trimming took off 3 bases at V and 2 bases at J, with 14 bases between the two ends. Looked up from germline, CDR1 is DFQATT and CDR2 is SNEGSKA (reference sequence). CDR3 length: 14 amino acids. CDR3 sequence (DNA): TGCAGTGCTAGCGATGGTCAGGGAGCCTACGAGCAGTACTTC. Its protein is CSASDGQGAYEQYF.

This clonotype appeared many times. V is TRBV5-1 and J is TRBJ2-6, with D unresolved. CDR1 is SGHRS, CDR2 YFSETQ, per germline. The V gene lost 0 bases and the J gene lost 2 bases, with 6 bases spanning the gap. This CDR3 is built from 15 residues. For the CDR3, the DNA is TGCGCCAGCAGCTTGGGCGATACTGGGGCCAACGTCCTGACTTTC. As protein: CASSLGDTGANVLTF.

The CDR3 DNA follows: TGTGCCAGCAGCCAAGATGCGACTAGCGGGAGGGCCAAGGCAGATACGCAGTATTTT. Its protein product is CASSQDATSGRAKADTQYF. The chain recombines TRBV14 with TRBJ2-3; the match to TRBD2 covers 14 bases. The CDR3 runs 19 residues. V lost 0 bases to trimming and J lost 4 bases; unmatched junction nucleotides: 9. Germline CDR1 and CDR2: SGHDN and FVKESK.

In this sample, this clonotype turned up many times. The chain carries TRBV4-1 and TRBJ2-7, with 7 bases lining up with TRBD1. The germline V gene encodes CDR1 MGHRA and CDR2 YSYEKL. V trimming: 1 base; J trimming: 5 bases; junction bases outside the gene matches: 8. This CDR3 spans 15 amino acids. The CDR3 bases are TGCGCCAGCAGCCAAGTTATACAGGGGTTCAACGAGCAGTACTTC. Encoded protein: CASSQVIQGFNEQYF.

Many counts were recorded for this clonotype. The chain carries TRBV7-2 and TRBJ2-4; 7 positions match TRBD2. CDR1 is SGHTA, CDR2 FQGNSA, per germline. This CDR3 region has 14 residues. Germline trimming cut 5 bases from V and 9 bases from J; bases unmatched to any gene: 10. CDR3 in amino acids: CASSLHQGGGIQYF. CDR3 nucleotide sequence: TGTGCCAGCAGCCTGCACCAGGGCGGGGGCATTCAGTACTTC.

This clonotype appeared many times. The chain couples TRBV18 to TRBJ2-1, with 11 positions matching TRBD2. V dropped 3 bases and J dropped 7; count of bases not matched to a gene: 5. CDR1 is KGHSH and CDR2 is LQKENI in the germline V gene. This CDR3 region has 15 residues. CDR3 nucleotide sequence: TGTGCCAGCTCACCCCTTGGGACTAGCGGTAATGAGCAGTTCTTC. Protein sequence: CASSPLGTSGNEQFF. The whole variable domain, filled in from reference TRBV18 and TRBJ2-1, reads NAGVMQNPRHLVRRRGQEARLRCSPMKGHSHVYWYRQLPEEGLKFMVYLQKENIIDESGMPKERFSAEFPKEGPSILRIQQVVRGDSAAYFCASSPLGTSGNEQFFGPGTRLTVL.

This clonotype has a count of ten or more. The CDR3 DNA reads TGCAGCGTTCCCATACCTCCGGGACAGATCACCGGGGAGCTGTTTTTT. This codes for CSVPIPPGQITGELFF. This rearrangement joins TRBV29-1 to TRBJ2-2; 7 nucleotides match TRBD1. Per the germline V gene, CDR1 is SQVTM and CDR2 is ANQGSEA. Trimming cost V 5 bases and J 4 bases; bases outside gene matches: 13. This CDR3 contains 16 residues.

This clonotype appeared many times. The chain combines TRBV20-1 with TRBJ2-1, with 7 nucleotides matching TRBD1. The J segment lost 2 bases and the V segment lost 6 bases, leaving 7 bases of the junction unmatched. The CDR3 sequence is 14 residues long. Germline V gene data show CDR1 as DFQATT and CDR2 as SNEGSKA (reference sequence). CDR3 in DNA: TGCAGTGCGAAAGCCGGGACAGCCTACAATGAGCAGTTCTTC. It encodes CSAKAGTAYNEQFF.

CDR3 region: CSARAGSGNQPQHF. CDR3 DNA: TGCAGTGCTAGGGCAGGGAGCGGCAATCAGCCCCAGCATTTT. The chain has TRBV20-1 and TRBJ1-5; D perhaps matches TRBD1 (5 bases). The CDR3 sequence is 14 residues long. CDR1 DFQATT and CDR2 SNEGSKA come from the germline V gene (reference sequence). The V gene lost 3 bases and the J gene lost 2 bases, with 11 bases spanning the gap.

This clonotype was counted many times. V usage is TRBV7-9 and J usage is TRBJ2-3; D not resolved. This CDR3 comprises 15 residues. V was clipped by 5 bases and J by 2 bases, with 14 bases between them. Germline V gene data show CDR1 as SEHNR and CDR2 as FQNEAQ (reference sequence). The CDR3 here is CASSAPSPDTDTQYF. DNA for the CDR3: TGTGCCAGCAGCGCCCCATCACCTGACACAGATACGCAGTATTTT.